Listed below are T cell receptor beta chains from one sample, sequenced in a study of CD8+CD57+ T cells in acquired aplastic anemia. Each CDR3 protein gets one entry after TCRdb re-called the reads with MiXCR. The sample lists roughly 51,000 distinct CDR3 sequences, approximately 72% occurring once. The sequenced sample was sorted CD4+, CD8+, or CD8+CD57+ T cells (not recorded which) from PBMCs. The receptors were gathered from a human donor in good health, serving as a control. The CDR3 runs from the conserved cysteine through the conserved F or W. A D gene is named only where the DNA matches it firmly. For some rows the clone size is stated as once, few or many, or as a class when expanded; others skip it.

TGTGCCACCAGCATAGGGGACAGGAACACTGAAGCTTTCTTT,CATSIGDRNTEAFF,-,TRBV15,TRBD1,TRBJ1-1
TGTGCCAGCTCCACGTCGAGCAATCAGCCCCAGCATTTT,CASSTSSNQPQHF,few,TRBV7-9,-,TRBJ1-5
TGTGCCAGTAGTATTTCCGGGACAGGAAACTATGGCTACACCTTC,CASSISGTGNYGYTF,few,TRBV19,TRBD1,TRBJ1-2
TGTGCCAGCAGCCAAGGCCAAGGAAGAAGTGGCTACACCTTC,CASSQGQGRSGYTF,-,TRBV19,-,TRBJ1-2
TGTGCCACCAGCAGAGAAGAAGGGGGCGTTACTGAAGCTTTCTTT,CATSREEGGVTEAFF,-,TRBV15,TRBD1,TRBJ1-1
TGTGCCAGTAGTATAGAGGCGGGACAGGGTTACGAGCAGTACTTC,CASSIEAGQGYEQYF,few,TRBV19,TRBD1,TRBJ2-7
TGTGCCAGCACTCTAGGACAACAGCAGTTCTTC,CASTLGQQQFF,-,TRBV25-1,-,TRBJ2-1
TGTGCCAGCAGAAAGGACAGGAACACTGAAGCTTTCTTT,CASRKDRNTEAFF,once,TRBV7-2,-,TRBJ1-1
TGTGCCAGCAGCGGGGGGACCAATCAGCCCCAGCATTTT,CASSGGTNQPQHF,-,TRBV25-1,-,TRBJ1-5
TGTGCCAGCAGCTTGGAACAGGGGGTCTCCTACGAGCAGTACTTC,CASSLEQGVSYEQYF,-,TRBV5-5,TRBD1,TRBJ2-7
TGTGCCAACAGTTTATCTTCAGGGGCCACTGAAGCTTTCTTT,CANSLSSGATEAFF,once,TRBV27,-,TRBJ1-1
TGTGCCAGCAGAGGGGGCGCGTGGGAGACCCAGTACTTC,CASRGGAWETQYF,few,TRBV25-1,TRBD1,TRBJ2-5
TGTGCCAGCAGCTTAGCTGGGGGGGGGCTGAATGAGCAGTTCTTC,CASSLAGGGLNEQFF,-,TRBV7-8,-,TRBJ2-1
TGTGCCAGCAGTGAAGGCCGGATCACAGGGGACGTTCAGCCCCAGCATTTT,CASSEGRITGDVQPQHF,-,TRBV25-1,TRBD1,TRBJ1-5
TGTGCCAGCAGTGACGGACAGGGCAATGAGCAGTTCTTC,CASSDGQGNEQFF,-,TRBV25-1,TRBD1,TRBJ2-1
TGTGCCAGCAGTGAGCAGGGGGTCGACACCGGGGAGCTGTTTTTT,CASSEQGVDTGELFF,-,TRBV2,TRBD1,TRBJ2-2
TGCGCCAGCAGCCTGGGACAGGGGATAAGTGGCTACACCTTC,CASSLGQGISGYTF,-,TRBV5-1,TRBD1,TRBJ1-2
TGTGCCAGTATGGGTCGTTCGTACAATGAGCAGTTCTTC,CASMGRSYNEQFF,once,TRBV19,-,TRBJ2-1
TGTGCCACCAGTGACCCAGGCGGACAGCCCCAGCATTTT,CATSDPGGQPQHF,-,TRBV24-1,-,TRBJ1-5
TGTGCCAGCAGCCGAAACACCGGGGAGCTGTTTTTT,CASSRNTGELFF,once,TRBV7-2,-,TRBJ2-2
TGTGCCAGTAGTACCTCGGGGCAGGGCGACTATGGCTACACCTTC,CASSTSGQGDYGYTF,once,TRBV19,-,TRBJ1-2
TGCGCCAGCAGCTTGTTACAGGTCACAGGGGGGGCTTTCTTT,CASSLLQVTGGAFF,-,TRBV5-1,TRBD1,TRBJ1-1
TGTGCCAGCACCTCCGGGACAGGGGCGAAAGCGACATTGAACACTGAAGCTTTCTTT,CASTSGTGAKATLNTEAFF,-,TRBV12-3/TRBV12-4,TRBD1,TRBJ1-1
TGTGCCATCAGTGAATACAGGGGTGCCTACGAGCAGTACTTC,CAISEYRGAYEQYF,-,TRBV10-3,TRBD1,TRBJ2-7
TGTGCCAGCAGTGAATCCAGTGGGCAAGAGACCCAGTACTTC,CASSESSGQETQYF,-,TRBV25-1,-,TRBJ2-5
TGTGCCAGCAGTGAAAGCGGGGGCCACACAGATACGCAGTATTTT,CASSESGGHTDTQYF,-,TRBV25-1,TRBD2,TRBJ2-3
TGTGCCAGCAGTGAAACCGGGACACTCAGGCCCCGTTTT,CASSETGTLRPRF,-,TRBV6-1,-,TRBJ1-1
TGTGCCAGCAGCGAGGAAATTGCAGATACGCAGTATTTT,CASSEEIADTQYF,-,TRBV25-1,-,TRBJ2-3
TGTGCCAGTAGTATGGGGGGACATGAAAAACTGTTTTTT,CASSMGGHEKLFF,-,TRBV19,-,TRBJ1-4
TGTGCCAGCAGCTTTCGGGACAGGACTAAGGTGTTCTTT,CASSFRDRTKVFF,-,TRBV7-6,TRBD1,TRBJ1-1
TGTGCCAGTAACCGGGGGGGTAAGACAGATACGCAGTATTTT,CASNRGGKTDTQYF,few,TRBV19,TRBD2,TRBJ2-3
TGTGTCAGCAGCTTAAGGGCGGTGGGACTAGCGGGGGACAATGAGCAGTTCTTC,CVSSLRAVGLAGDNEQFF,-,TRBV7-3,TRBD2,TRBJ2-1